These T cell receptor beta chains were read from a single sample in a study of cytomegalovirus exposure and HLA in healthy donors. Method: immunoSEQ multiplex PCR; TCRdb's copy keeps in-frame clones and lacks some. Of about 100,000 clones in the sample, roughly four fifths were seen once. The sequencing input was PBMCs. The receptors were gathered from a male donor in good health and CMV-seropositive. Each CDR3 is given with its conserved first and last residue. Fields, in order: CDR3 protein, J gene, clone size, D gene, V gene. The D gene is left open where the match is weak. Clone size is stated in some rows and not others, as once, few, many or a class when expanded.

CASSRTSGGPRTQYF,TRBJ2-5,NA,TRBD2,TRBV4-1
CASSAPGQGRGGYTF,TRBJ1-2,NA,TRBD1,TRBV28
CASSLRDRGNYGYTF,TRBJ1-2,NA,TRBD1,TRBV5-4
CASSPLTGGDEKLFF,TRBJ1-4,NA,TRBD1,TRBV7-2
CASRARQGSPLHF,TRBJ1-6,NA,TRBD1,TRBV2
CASHTVMNTEAFF,TRBJ1-1,NA,NA,TRBV14
CASSQTGQGKTQYF,TRBJ2-5,NA,TRBD1,TRBV7-7
CASSQEADTDTQYF,TRBJ2-3,NA,NA,TRBV4-2
CASSLEQYNSPLHF,TRBJ1-6,NA,NA,TRBV5-6
CASSLVPTISYEQYF,TRBJ2-7,once,NA,TRBV7-9
CASSQRQTNEKLFF,TRBJ1-4,NA,NA,TRBV11-3
CASSPGGTRSLGAQYF,TRBJ2-3,once,TRBD2,TRBV5-6
CAGKRERGRYNEQFF,TRBJ2-1,NA,NA,TRBV10-1
CASNQRGLDEKLFF,TRBJ1-4,once,NA,TRBV19
CASRWDTDTEAFF,TRBJ1-1,NA,NA,TRBV28
CASSQGAQGFYGYTF,TRBJ1-2,NA,NA,TRBV4-1
CASRRTDTQYF,TRBJ2-3,NA,NA,TRBV6-5
CASSQVSQGAGNTIYF,TRBJ1-3,NA,NA,TRBV4-1
CASSTRDRGGSPLHF,TRBJ1-6,NA,TRBD1,TRBV19
CASSPSGGVNIQYF,TRBJ2-4,NA,TRBD2,TRBV7-3
CASSEQTGNNEQFF,TRBJ2-1,NA,NA,TRBV6-1
CASSLPGQGSSHF,TRBJ1-6,NA,TRBD1,TRBV7-2
CASSSESGGGTDTQYF,TRBJ2-3,once,TRBD2,TRBV5-1
CASSGRDFGNEQFF,TRBJ2-1,NA,NA,TRBV7-8
CASSIGGLANGEQYF,TRBJ2-7,NA,TRBD2,TRBV19
CASSESPRVGTGELFF,TRBJ2-2,NA,NA,TRBV25-1
CASLPGGYAKTQYF,TRBJ2-5,NA,TRBD1,TRBV28
CASSQVPGSNQPQHF,TRBJ1-5,once,NA,TRBV4-1
CASSFSTGPYGYTF,TRBJ1-2,NA,NA,TRBV27